These 14 T cell receptor beta chains originate from one sample sequenced in a study of T cells after somatic rescue of genetic block. Assay: immunoSEQ multiplex PCR; the TCRdb copy retains only in-frame clones and omits some. The sample contains tens of thousands of clones, roughly 88% of which appear only once. The sequencing input was peripheral blood mononuclear cells (PBMCs). These receptors came from a man aged 25-45 years.

The chain uses TRBV28 and TRBJ1-2; weak D call: TRBD1 (5 bases). CDR3 length equals 15 residues. V lost 6 bases to trimming and J lost 4 bases, with 18 bases between them. Germline V CDR1 and CDR2: MDHEN, SYDVKM. CDR3 sequence reads: CASSPPGVEVYGYTF. The CDR3 region has the DNA TGTGCCAGCAGCCCTCCGGGGGTAGAAGTCTATGGCTACACCTTC.

The chain employs TRBV19 and TRBJ2-7; 9 bases fit TRBD2. With 3 bases clipped from V and 0 bases from J, the junction kept 9 bases outside the gene matches. This CDR3 comprises 17 residues. CDR1 and CDR2 from the germline V gene are LNHDA and SQIVND (reference sequence). The CDR3 bases are TGTGCCAGTAGTATCACCAGCGGGAGGACTAGCTCCTACGAGCAGTACTTC. This translates into CASSITSGRTSSYEQYF.

This clone was seen just once. The chain couples TRBV7-6 to TRBJ2-7; 9 bases are a match to TRBD1. The CDR3 length is 16 residues. Per germline, CDR1 SGHVS and CDR2 FNYEAQ. Unmatched junction bases numbered 8, after V lost 3 bases and J lost 2 bases. The CDR3 region is CASSFGTGTLAYEQYF. The CDR3 nucleotides read TGTGCCAGCAGCTTCGGGACAGGGACATTAGCCTACGAGCAGTACTTC. Combining the CDR3 with reference TRBV7-6 and TRBJ2-7 gives the whole variable domain GAGVSQSPRYKVTKRGQDVALRCDPISGHVSLYWYRQALGQGPEFLTYFNYEAQQDKSGLPNDRFSAERPEGSISTLTIQRTEQRDSAMYRCASSFGTGTLAYEQYFGPGTRLTVT.

The rearrangement uses TRBV6-1 and TRBJ2-3; 9 nucleotides match TRBD2. There are 15 residues in the CDR3. Trimming cost V 5 bases and J 5 bases; bases outside gene matches: 8. Germline CDR1 is MNHNS and CDR2 is SASEGT. DNA of the CDR3: TGTGCCAGCAGTCCGACTAGCGGCTCTAGAGATACGCAGTATTTT. It codes for CASSPTSGSRDTQYF.

The rearrangement uses TRBV2 and TRBJ1-4; no reliable D call. Looked up from germline, CDR1 is SNHLY and CDR2 is FYNNEI. Trimming took off 5 bases at V and 10 bases at J, with 14 bases between the two ends. The CDR3 is 13 residues long. CDR3 sequence reads: CASSFSPNGKLFF. CDR3 nucleotide sequence: TGTGCCAGCAGTTTTTCGCCTAACGGAAAACTGTTTTTT.

J is TRBJ1-5 and V is TRBV7-2; D is undetermined. Trimming removed 1 base at V and 3 bases at J, with 13 bases between. Germline loops: CDR1 SGHTA, CDR2 FQGNSA. CDR3 length: 16 residues. The CDR3 DNA follows: TGTGCCAGCAGCTTAGGGTTAGGGAACCCCAATCAGCCCCAGCATTTT. Translation: CASSLGLGNPNQPQHF.

The rearrangement uses TRBV5-1 and TRBJ1-5; possible D gene TRBD1, 5 bases. This CDR3 has 14 residues. Germline V gene sequence: CDR1 SGHRS, CDR2 YFSETQ. Trimming removed 4 bases from V and 7 bases from J, with 15 bases in between. The chain's CDR3 is CASSIGTGSQPQHF. The CDR3 nucleotides read TGCGCCAGCAGCATCGGGACGGGAAGCCAGCCCCAGCATTTT.

Concerning this clone itself: At one end, the junction sequence differs from germline, possibly due to a read error. V is TRBV15 and J is TRBJ2-3; D uncertain. The CDR3 covers 11 residues. Germline V lookup: CDR1 LNHNV, CDR2 YYDKDF (reference sequence). The CDR3 spells CATSSIDTQYF. The CDR3 DNA reads TGTGCCACCAGCAGCATAGATACGCAGTATTTT.

The chain combines TRBV7-6 with TRBJ2-7, with D possibly TRBD2 on 5 matching bases. The CDR3 totals 14 residues. Trimming left V 5 bases short and J 2 bases short, with 13 bases between. Germline V CDR1 and CDR2: SGHVS, FNYEAQ. As DNA, the CDR3 is TGTGCCAGCAGCCCCCGGAGGTCCACCTACGAGCAGTACTTC. Amino acid sequence: CASSPRRSTYEQYF.

The chain employs TRBV7-8 and TRBJ1-2; TRBD1 aligns across 8 bases. Per the germline V gene, CDR1 is SGHVS and CDR2 is FQNEAQ. CDR3 length equals 15 residues. V shed 6 bases, J shed 4 bases, and the junction held 10 bases outside the gene matches. The CDR3 DNA reads TGTGCCAGCAGAAAAGACAGGGGCTGGTTCTATGGCTACACCTTC. Amino acids: CASRKDRGWFYGYTF.

V gene TRBV27 combines with J gene TRBJ1-1, with 8 bases that match TRBD1. CDR3 length: 12 residues. CDR1 and CDR2 from the germline V gene are MNHEY and SMNVEV (reference sequence). The V and J ends lost 6 bases and 7 bases, in that order; junction bases with no gene match: 4. CDR3 nucleotides: TGTGCCAGCAGCCAGGGGGCTGGTGAAGCTTTCTTT. This codes for CASSQGAGEAFF.

This clone has just one count. V usage is TRBV6-5 and J usage is TRBJ2-5; D possibly matches TRBD1 or TRBD2 (7 bases each). The last part of the DNA fits TRBJ2-7 better; the J call may be wrong. Germline values: CDR1 MNHEY, CDR2 SVGAGI. CDR3 length: 16 residues. The CDR3 coding sequence is TGTGCCAGCAGTTACTCGTTGGGCAGGGGGGGTGACGAGCAGTACTTC. Residues: CASSYSLGRGGDEQYF.

The chain couples TRBV30 to TRBJ2-1, with a tentative D call TRBD2 (6 bases). V lost 3 bases to trimming and J lost 14 bases, with 14 bases between them. Germline loops: CDR1 GTSNPN, CDR2 SVGIG (reference sequence). The CDR3 has 11 residues. CDR3 protein: CAWRFGSKEFF. Here the CDR3 DNA reads TGTGCCTGGAGATTCGGGAGCAAGGAGTTCTTC.

The chain is built from TRBV14 and TRBJ2-1; TRBD1 is a possible D gene (7 bases). The length of the CDR3 is 16 residues. Germline CDR1 is SGHDN and CDR2 is FVKESK. Trimming cost V 4 bases and J 7 bases, with 20 bases left between them. The DNA for the CDR3 is TGTGCCAGCAGCCCGCCGGGAGACAGGGCATCGAATGAGCAGTTCTTC. Translation gives CASSPPGDRASNEQFF.